This TCR beta chain emerged from a study of cytomegalovirus exposure and HLA in healthy donors. Worth noting for this clone: The antigen remains unidentified.

Germline trimming cut 4 bases from V and 0 bases from J; bases unmatched to any gene: 4. Germline CDR1 reads SGHAT; CDR2 reads FQNNGV. The CDR3 spans 16 residues. The PCR ran on 60 Vbeta and 13 Jbeta primers. Assay: immunoSEQ multiplex PCR; the TCRdb copy retains only in-frame clones and omits some. Among more than 85,000 clones listed, 75% to 80% were seen once. Study-level findings and limits: Reports indicated that the classifier achieved high specificity and sensitivity in diagnosing cytomegalovirus status. Among the most significant clusters, several appeared linked to common viral pathogens in a later analysis.

This sequence was found in a male donor in good health and CMV-seropositive. What was sequenced was PBMCs. V is TRBV11-2 and J is TRBJ1-3, with TRBD1 identical over 9 bases. CDR3 DNA sequence: TGTGCCAGCAGCTCAGGACAGGGGAGCTCTGGAAACACCATATATTTT. Encoded protein: CASSSGQGSSGNTIYF.